One T cell receptor beta chain is described in this entry. This clone was picked up one time. This receptor's antigen is unknown. Per-nucleotide qualities are absent, and no much larger clonotype sits a single base away. These data originate in a study of blood T cell repertoires in COVID-19 (dated by TCRdb to 2020 to 2021). Study-wide context: Collaborator samples came from the United States, Italy and Spain and covered acute and convalescent phases of COVID-19. Deeply sampled blood TCRbeta repertoires from subjects exposed to, actively infected with, or recovered from COVID-19 were included in the dataset. A freely available public database, intended as a resource for researchers studying the immune response to SARS-CoV-2, is where the repertoires were released. Where HLA class I and class II types were available, the types were taken from metadata supplied by the sample provider, not from assay-based typing. Sample metadata almost always included a de-identified subject ID, COVID-19 status, age in years and sex. The samples were drawn from the first 160 participants of the ongoing ImmuneRACE study and from 950 to 1,500 subjects provided by 6 global collaborators. The prospective study material was composed of cDNA or gDNA derived from T cells, B-cell-depleted T cells, or PBMCs. Points the paper makes about the study in general: How much clinical and demographic metadata was included differed by source and by participant, and the metadata was provided uncurated.

Trimming accounts for 2 bases at V and 0 bases at J, while the number of junction bases matched to no gene is 9. CDR1 and CDR2, looked up from the germline V gene (reference sequence), are SEHNR and FQNEAQ. The CDR3 starts with the cysteine, ends with the phenylalanine, and has 18 residues. Here the CDR3 DNA is all that survives: 54 bases in frame from base 1. TCRbeta CDR3 regions were amplified from genomic DNA by means of the immunoSEQ Assay, a bias-controlled multiplex PCR. From the authors' description of their analysis: The number of nucleated cells in each sample was estimated by amplification of reference gene primers within the assay. To quantify the absolute abundance of each unique TCRbeta CDR3 rearrangement, sequence reads were collapsed and filtered. For each sample, productive Simpson clonality was calculated as the square root of Simpson's diversity index over productive rearrangements. Held by TCRdb, this immuneACCESS table contains in-frame sequences only and omits some clones. Under half of the omission traces to an unresolved V gene where checked; the cause of the rest is unknown. The V and J calls and clone size were taken over from that table, and D and trimming were inferred from the DNA. A total of about 61,000 clones appear in this sample, 79% of them only once. The top ten clones comprise less than 7% of the sample.

Whole blood was collected in K2EDTA tubes by collaborating institutions according to the institutions' own protocols. For TCRbeta analysis, collaborators shipped samples as frozen whole blood, isolated PBMCs, or DNA extracted from either of those sample types. The sample was peripheral blood. The chain is assembled from TRBV7-9 and TRBJ1-1, and TRBD1 aligns with 10 junction nucleotides. The source is a woman in her seventies with acute or convalescent COVID-19. The CDR3 protein is CASSLLGQGSPMNTEAFF. The DNA sequence is TGTGCCAGCAGCTTATTGGGACAGGGGTCCCCCATGAACACTGAAGCTTTCTTT. The CDR3, completed at both ends by the reference TRBV7-9 and TRBJ1-1 genes, gives the full variable domain DTGVSQNPRHKITKRGQNVTFRCDPISEHNRLYWYRQTLGQGPEFLTYFQNEAQLEKSRLLSDRFSAERPKGSFSTLEIQRTEQGDSAMYLCASSLLGQGSPMNTEAFFGQGTRLTVV.